The source of this T cell receptor (beta chain) is a study of shared T cell receptors in the human thymus. The protocol was immunoSEQ multiplex PCR, while the TCRdb copy is restricted to in-frame clones and leaves out a portion. In the table there are more than 550,000 clones, 70% to 90% of which are singletons. With 0 bases removed from V and 2 bases from J, the gap between germline ends came to 36 bases. The CDR3 loop spans 24 amino acids. Germline V gene data show CDR1 as LGHNA and CDR2 as YNFKEQ. This sample also belongs to another study, concerning human thymus T cells. That report adds: Infants, healthy and Finnish, who were having corrective surgery for congenital heart defects served as donors. Thymus tissue for the work was resected from patients undergoing corrective heart surgery. It looked as if thymic and blood repertoires used V and J genes in a biased way. In unrelated individuals, thymic repertoires overlapped highly, according to related research.

The specimen sequenced was thymocytes. The rearrangement links TRBV4-2 to TRBJ2-3; D possibly corresponds to TRBD2 (6 bases). The TCR comes from a girl less than two years old with a congenital heart defect. CDR3 nucleotide sequence: TGTGCCAGCAGCCAAGATTGGAACCCAAGCCAACCTCGGCCTCTAGCGCAATACACAGATACGCAGTATTTT. It encodes CASSQDWNPSQPRPLAQYTDTQYF.